This T cell receptor (beta chain) stems from a study of T cell responses to AZD1222 COVID-19 vaccine. Findings and limits, study-wide: Across the whole spike, CD4 TCRs peaked at regions 160-218 and 743-854. Increases in Spike-specific TCR breadth and depth were seen after two AZD1222 doses. Donors were largely white British and mainly female; clonal diversity was possibly underestimated.

The V gene's germline CDR1 is MNHEY and CDR2 SVGEGT. This CDR3 has 18 residues. Trimming took off 6 bases at V and 0 bases at J, with 21 bases between the two ends. Clones were read by immunoSEQ multiplex PCR, and TCRdb kept only the in-frame ones, dropping some. The table shows 140,000 or so clones, with around 92% occurring only once. Concerning this clone: Its target is not known.

This receptor was taken from an adult who had recovered from COVID-19. This chain connects TRBV6-2 or TRBV6-3 to TRBJ2-1, with D possibly being TRBD2 (6 bases). This material consisted of peripheral blood, taken after recovery from COVID-19. This CDR3 reads CASSLRSYSGFSYNEQFF. The DNA for the CDR3 is TGTGCCAGCAGCCTAAGATCGTATAGCGGTTTCTCCTACAATGAGCAGTTCTTC.